A single sample gave rise to the 26 T cell receptor beta chains below, sequenced in a study of siplizumab effects on memory and regulatory T cells. Assay: immunoSEQ multiplex PCR; the TCRdb copy retains only in-frame clones and omits some. The table lists more than 85,000 clones, approximately 90% of them singletons, with 0.65% to 0.9% in the top ten. The sample comprised Tregs sorted from blood. The origin of the receptors is a human donor in good health.

The chain joins TRBV6-5 to TRBJ1-2, with TRBD1 matching 7 bases. The CDR3 has 13 residues. Germline V gene sequence: CDR1 MNHEY, CDR2 SVGAGI. V shed 9 bases and J 4 bases; nucleotides not matched to a gene: 8. CDR3 protein: CASRRQGGYGYTF. The CDR3 DNA sequence: TGTGCCAGTAGACGACAGGGCGGCTATGGCTACACCTTC.

The J gene is TRBJ2-5, the V gene TRBV18; D is unresolved. This CDR3 comprises 14 residues. The V and J ends lost 6 bases and 4 bases respectively, with 15 bases between them. Germline lookup yields CDR1 KGHSH and CDR2 LQKENI. DNA for the CDR3: TGTGCCAGCTCGACCGCTTCCACGGGAGAGACCCAGTACTTC. Amino acids: CASSTASTGETQYF. Full variable domain (rest looked up from reference TRBV18 and TRBJ2-5): NAGVMQNPRHLVRRRGQEARLRCSPMKGHSHVYWYRQLPEEGLKFMVYLQKENIIDESGMPKERFSAEFPKEGPSILRIQQVVRGDSAAYFCASSTASTGETQYFGPGTRLLVL.

The rearrangement joins TRBV6-5 to TRBJ1-1, with 7 bases matching TRBD1. After removal of 6 bases from V and 1 base from J, the junction contained 8 bases not matched to a gene. The germline CDR1 and CDR2 sequences are MNHEY and SVGAGI. The CDR3 runs 15 residues. This CDR3 reads CASRKQGIRNTEAFF. CDR3 DNA sequence: TGTGCCAGCAGAAAACAGGGGATTAGGAACACTGAAGCTTTCTTT.

This sequence joins TRBV9 and TRBJ2-3, with 11 bases identical to TRBD2. CDR1 is SGDLS, CDR2 YYNGEE, per germline. The J segment lost 5 bases and the V segment lost 4 bases, leaving 9 bases of the junction unmatched. This CDR3 is 16 amino acids long. The CDR3 region is CASSLMTSGVGDTQYF. Here the CDR3 DNA reads TGTGCCAGCAGCTTGATGACTAGCGGGGTAGGAGATACGCAGTATTTT.

The chain carries TRBV19 and TRBJ2-7; no definite D call. Germline V lookup: CDR1 LNHDA, CDR2 SQIVND (reference sequence). This CDR3 contains 12 residues. V was trimmed by 7 bases and J by 6 bases, leaving 13 bases between them. The DNA of the CDR3 is TGTGCCAGTACCCCCCGTTTACGCGAGCAGTACTTC. Its translation is CASTPRLREQYF.

V is TRBV7-2 and J is TRBJ2-7; D remains unclear. Germline lookup yields CDR1 SGHTA and CDR2 FQGNSA. There are 11 residues in the CDR3. Trimming pared 3 bases from V and 3 bases from J, leaving 3 bases between. CDR3 coding DNA: TGTGCCAGCAGCTTTCACTACGAGCAGTACTTC. Its protein product is CASSFHYEQYF.

J is TRBJ2-1 and V is TRBV6-5; 12 nucleotides agree with TRBD2. The CDR3 is 15 amino acids. The germline V gene has CDR1 MNHEY and CDR2 SVGAGI. The V segment lost 4 bases and the J segment 8 bases; nucleotides outside the gene matches: 6. The CDR3 loop is CASSSLAGGRDEQFF. The DNA for the CDR3 is TGTGCCAGCAGTTCGCTAGCGGGGGGGCGGGATGAGCAGTTCTTC.

V is TRBV12-5 and J is TRBJ2-1; tentative D call: TRBD2 (5 bases). The germline gives CDR1 LGHNT, CDR2 FRNRAP. CDR3 length: 16 residues. V shed 1 base and J shed 6 bases, with 16 bases lying between them. The CDR3 reads CASGLERTGSLNEQFF. As DNA, the CDR3 is TGTGCTAGTGGTTTGGAACGGACTGGGTCGCTCAATGAGCAGTTCTTC.

The V call is TRBV7-3, the J call TRBJ2-7; tentative D call: TRBD2 (6 bases). Per germline, CDR1 SGHTA and CDR2 FQGTGA. With 5 bases removed from V and 3 bases from J, the gap between germline ends came to 20 bases. The CDR3 spans 16 residues. The DNA for the CDR3 is TGTGCCAGCAGCCTCCAGCCAGGAGGGGAATTCTACGAGCAGTACTTC. It encodes CASSLQPGGEFYEQYF.

This chain uses TRBV18 with TRBJ2-7; 7 bases align to TRBD2. The CDR3 length is 17 residues. Germline V CDR1 and CDR2: KGHSH, LQKENI. J lost 3 bases, V lost 6 bases, and 17 bases had no gene match. DNA of the CDR3: TGTGCCAGCTCGTCCGAGCTCGGGGCGGGGGTTGTCTACGAGCAGTACTTC. Amino acids: CASSSELGAGVVYEQYF.

The genes are TRBV19 and TRBJ1-2, with D possibly matching TRBD1 (5 bases). V was pared by 8 bases and J by 4 bases, with 17 bases between. CDR1 is LNHDA and CDR2 is SQIVND in the germline V gene (reference sequence). This CDR3 is 14 amino acids long. The CDR3 nucleotides are TGTGCCAGTGCCCCCGTCGGGGGGGGCTATGGCTACACCTTC. Translated, it gives CASAPVGGGYGYTF.

The V call is TRBV15, the J call TRBJ2-7, with 7 bases aligning to TRBD2. Germline CDR1 LNHNV, CDR2 YYDKDF (reference sequence). The CDR3 extends over 16 amino acids. Germline trimming cut 3 bases from V and 2 bases from J; bases unmatched to any gene: 10. The CDR3 nucleotides are TGTGCCACCAGCAGGACCCTAGCGGAATCAACCTACGAGCAGTACTTC. Translated, it gives CATSRTLAESTYEQYF.

The chain employs TRBV5-1 and TRBJ2-4; D ambiguous. Per the germline V gene, CDR1 is SGHRS and CDR2 is YFSETQ. The V end was cut by 6 bases, the J end by 2 bases, with 12 bases between. The CDR3 consists of 14 residues. CDR3 amino acids: CASTLGASKNIQYF. CDR3 coding DNA: TGCGCCAGCACCCTTGGCGCCTCCAAAAACATTCAGTACTTC.

The CDR3 DNA reads as TGTGCCAGCAGCTTACAGCAAAACACCGGGGAGCTGTTTTTT. Its protein product is CASSLQQNTGELFF. The chain carries TRBV7-8 and TRBJ2-2; no reliable D call. V was trimmed by 2 bases and J by 2 bases, leaving 6 bases between them. Germline CDR1 and CDR2: SGHVS and FQNEAQ. The CDR3 has 14 residues.

This clone was seen more than once but under ten times. The chain links TRBV4-2 to TRBJ2-1; 11 nucleotides agree with TRBD2. V lost 1 base to trimming and J lost 0 bases; unmatched junction nucleotides: 8. There are 19 residues in the CDR3. CDR1 and CDR2 from the germline V gene are LGHNA and YNFKEQ. The CDR3 DNA is TGTGCCAGCAGCCAAGCGGAGACTAGCGGGATTGACTCCTACAATGAGCAGTTCTTC. Amino acid sequence: CASSQAETSGIDSYNEQFF.

This clone was picked up a small number of times. The rearrangement links TRBV7-6 to TRBJ1-5, with 10 bases lining up with TRBD1. The trim removed 3 bases at V and 7 bases at J, leaving 3 bases unmatched. The CDR3 totals 14 residues. The germline gives CDR1 SGHVS, CDR2 FNYEAQ. CDR3 region: CASSLGTGDQPQHF. CDR3 coding DNA: TGTGCCAGCAGCTTGGGGACAGGGGACCAGCCCCAGCATTTT.

The chain has TRBV10-3 and TRBJ2-3; 9 positions agree with TRBD2. CDR1 is ENHRY and CDR2 is SYGVKD in the germline V gene. V dropped 6 bases and J dropped 3; count of bases not matched to a gene: 1. The CDR3 is made up of 13 amino acids. The CDR3, as DNA: TGTGCCATCAGGCGGGGGGGTACAGATACGCAGTATTTT. Translation gives CAIRRGGTDTQYF.

This chain connects TRBV9 to TRBJ2-3; no clear D gene. V dropped 0 bases and J dropped 2 bases, with 10 bases sitting between them. The CDR3 consists of 15 residues. Germline-derived CDR1 and CDR2 are SGDLS and YYNGEE. In DNA form, the CDR3 reads TGTGCCAGCAGCGTAGCGGGTTGGACCACAGATACGCAGTATTTT. Its protein is CASSVAGWTTDTQYF.

This clone is a singleton in its sample. The chain has TRBV5-1 and TRBJ2-5; a weak D match, TRBD2 (6 bases). In germline, CDR1 is SGHRS, CDR2 YFSETQ. Trimming cost V 4 bases and J 4 bases, with 14 bases left between them. The CDR3 extends over 14 amino acids. DNA of the CDR3: TGCGCCAGCAGCCCCGGGACTCTCCGAGAGACCCAGTACTTC. Protein product: CASSPGTLRETQYF.

The V and J genes are TRBV18 and TRBJ2-3; D unresolved. The CDR3 runs to 12 residues. CDR1 is KGHSH, CDR2 LQKENI, per germline. Trimming took off 6 bases at V and 2 bases at J, with 6 bases between the two ends. DNA for the CDR3: TGTGCCAGCTCCCATGCCACAGATACGCAGTATTTT. Its translation is CASSHATDTQYF. Variable domain in full (rest from reference TRBV18 and TRBJ2-3): NAGVMQNPRHLVRRRGQEARLRCSPMKGHSHVYWYRQLPEEGLKFMVYLQKENIIDESGMPKERFSAEFPKEGPSILRIQQVVRGDSAAYFCASSHATDTQYFGPGTRLTVL.

The rearrangement links TRBV7-2 to TRBJ2-3; 8 nucleotides align to TRBD2. The CDR3 totals 19 residues. Per germline, CDR1 SGHTA and CDR2 FQGNSA. Trimming at V came to 5 bases and at J to 1 base, leaving 17 bases not matched to a gene. CDR3 DNA: TGTGCCAGCAGCCTGAGAAGAGCAGGTTTTAGCGGGGGCACAGATACGCAGTATTTT. Translated: CASSLRRAGFSGGTDTQYF.

The genes are TRBV4-1 and TRBJ2-7; D is possibly TRBD1 or TRBD2 (5 bases each). Germline CDR1 MGHRA, CDR2 YSYEKL. The CDR3 spans 12 residues. The V end was cut by 8 bases, the J end by 6 bases, with 14 bases between. The CDR3 here is CASGYLGTEQYF. The CDR3 DNA reads TGCGCCAGCGGCTATCTCGGGACCGAGCAGTACTTC.

V and J are TRBV5-1 and TRBJ2-5; D remains ambiguous. Per germline, CDR1 SGHRS and CDR2 YFSETQ. The V gene lost 2 bases and the J gene lost 4 bases, with 9 bases spanning the gap. CDR3 length: 13 residues. DNA of the CDR3: TGCGCCAGCAGCTTTCCTTGGTTAGAGACCCAGTACTTC. It codes for CASSFPWLETQYF.

The CDR3 nucleotides read TGCGCCAGCAGCTTCACGGGACTAGCGGCAACGGGGGAGACCCAGTACTTC. Protein product: CASSFTGLAATGETQYF. The chain couples TRBV5-1 to TRBJ2-5; 11 nucleotides line up with TRBD2. Losses at the gene ends were 2 bases for V and 5 bases for J; bases not matched to a gene: 11. From germline, CDR1 is SGHRS and CDR2 YFSETQ. The CDR3 runs 17 residues.

This rearrangement joins TRBV18 to TRBJ1-1; D ambiguous. The CDR3 runs to 15 residues. Deletions cut 0 bases from V and 0 bases from J, with 8 bases between. CDR1 and CDR2 from the germline V gene are KGHSH and LQKENI. This CDR3 reads CASSPPGIMNTEAFF. CDR3 sequence (DNA): TGTGCCAGCTCACCACCAGGGATCATGAACACTGAAGCTTTCTTT. The full variable domain, completed using reference TRBV18 and TRBJ1-1, is NAGVMQNPRHLVRRRGQEARLRCSPMKGHSHVYWYRQLPEEGLKFMVYLQKENIIDESGMPKERFSAEFPKEGPSILRIQQVVRGDSAAYFCASSPPGIMNTEAFFGQGTRLTVV.

This chain connects TRBV5-1 to TRBJ2-5; TRBD2 matches 8 bases. The CDR3 contains 17 residues. V was pared by 1 base and J by 0 bases, with 8 bases of the junction left unmatched. The germline gives CDR1 SGHRS, CDR2 YFSETQ. The CDR3 is CASSLMSPGGYQETQYF. The CDR3 DNA follows: TGCGCCAGCAGCTTGATGAGTCCGGGAGGGTACCAAGAGACCCAGTACTTC.